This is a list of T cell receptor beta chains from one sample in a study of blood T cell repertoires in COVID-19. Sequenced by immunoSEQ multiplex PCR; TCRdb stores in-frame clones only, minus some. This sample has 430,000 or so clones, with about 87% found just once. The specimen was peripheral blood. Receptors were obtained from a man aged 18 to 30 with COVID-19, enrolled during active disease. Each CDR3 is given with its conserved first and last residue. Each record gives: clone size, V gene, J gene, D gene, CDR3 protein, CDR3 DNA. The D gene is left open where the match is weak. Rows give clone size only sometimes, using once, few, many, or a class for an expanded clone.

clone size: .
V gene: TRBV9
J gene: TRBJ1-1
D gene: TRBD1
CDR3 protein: CASSTRTGEDTEAFF
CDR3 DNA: TGTGCCAGCAGCACCCGGACAGGTGAGGACACTGAAGCTTTCTTT

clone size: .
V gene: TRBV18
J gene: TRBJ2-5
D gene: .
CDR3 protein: CASSPVLASQETQYF
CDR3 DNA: TGTGCCAGCTCACCGGTGCTAGCGTCTCAAGAGACCCAGTACTTC

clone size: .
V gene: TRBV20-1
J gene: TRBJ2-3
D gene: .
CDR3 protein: CSASIVDTQYF
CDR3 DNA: TGCAGTGCTAGTATCGTGGATACGCAGTATTTT

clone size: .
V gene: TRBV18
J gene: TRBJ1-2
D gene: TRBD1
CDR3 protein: CASSPQGANGYTF
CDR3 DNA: TGTGCCAGCTCACCACAGGGGGCAAATGGCTACACCTTC

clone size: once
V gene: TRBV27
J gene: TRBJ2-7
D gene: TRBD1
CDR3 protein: CASSPPGQWTSEVEQYF
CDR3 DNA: TGTGCCAGCAGTCCTCCGGGACAGTGGACCTCTGAGGTCGAGCAGTACTTC

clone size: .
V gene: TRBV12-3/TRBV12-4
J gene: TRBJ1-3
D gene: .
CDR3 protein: CASSPRGNTIYF
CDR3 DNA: TGTGCCAGCAGTCCCCGGGGTAACACCATATATTTT

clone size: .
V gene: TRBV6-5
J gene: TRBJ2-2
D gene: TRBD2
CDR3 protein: CASSYSSFGRTGELFF
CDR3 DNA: TGTGCCAGCAGTTACTCGAGCTTCGGGAGGACCGGGGAGCTGTTTTTT

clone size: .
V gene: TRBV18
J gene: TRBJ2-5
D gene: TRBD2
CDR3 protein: CASSSLLAGGKETQYF
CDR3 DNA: TGTGCCAGCTCATCATTACTAGCGGGAGGGAAAGAGACCCAGTACTTC

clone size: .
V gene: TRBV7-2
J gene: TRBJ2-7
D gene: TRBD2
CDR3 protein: CASRRLAGGIYEQYF
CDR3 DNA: TGTGCCAGCAGGAGACTAGCGGGAGGGATCTACGAGCAGTACTTC

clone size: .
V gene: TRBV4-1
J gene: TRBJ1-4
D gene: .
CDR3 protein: CASSPTTGSTTNEKLFF
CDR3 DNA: TGCGCCAGCAGCCCCACGACTGGGAGTACAACTAATGAAAAACTGTTTTTT

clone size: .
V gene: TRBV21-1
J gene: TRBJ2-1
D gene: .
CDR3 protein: CASSKGNIQSGEQFF
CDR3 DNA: TGTGCCAGCAGCAAAGGGAATATCCAATCAGGGGAACAGTTCTTC

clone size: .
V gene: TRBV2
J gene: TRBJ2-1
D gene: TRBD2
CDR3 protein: CASSEVDGLAFNEQFF
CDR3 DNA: TGTGCCAGCAGTGAAGTAGATGGACTAGCCTTCAATGAGCAGTTCTTC

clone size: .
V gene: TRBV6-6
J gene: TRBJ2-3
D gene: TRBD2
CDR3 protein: CASSRVGTSMASSDTQYF
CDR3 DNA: TGTGCCAGCAGTCGCGTCGGGACTAGCATGGCGAGTTCAGATACGCAGTATTTT

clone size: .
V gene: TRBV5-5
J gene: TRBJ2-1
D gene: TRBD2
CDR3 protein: CASSSPTGTSGADEQFF
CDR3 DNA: TGTGCCAGCAGCTCGCCCACCGGGACTAGCGGGGCGGATGAGCAGTTCTTC

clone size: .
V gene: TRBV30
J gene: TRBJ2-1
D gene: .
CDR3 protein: CAWTHGVLYNEQFF
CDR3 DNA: TGTGCCTGGACCCACGGGGTACTTTACAATGAGCAGTTCTTC

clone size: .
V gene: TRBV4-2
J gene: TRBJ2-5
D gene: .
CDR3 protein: CASSQGVEAETQYF
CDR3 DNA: TGTGCCAGCAGCCAAGGGGTGGAGGCGGAGACCCAGTACTTC

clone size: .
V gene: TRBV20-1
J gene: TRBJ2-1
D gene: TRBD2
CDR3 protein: CSASTASSGGPNEQFF
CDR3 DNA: TGCAGTGCTAGTACGGCCTCTAGCGGGGGACCAAATGAGCAGTTCTTC

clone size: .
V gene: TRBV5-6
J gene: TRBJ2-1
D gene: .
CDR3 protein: CASSLVRGRGNEQFF
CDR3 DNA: TGTGCCAGCAGCTTGGTGCGGGGTCGGGGCAATGAGCAGTTCTTC

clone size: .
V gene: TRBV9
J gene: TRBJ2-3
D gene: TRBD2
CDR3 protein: CASSVGLADHTDTQYF
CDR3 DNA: TGTGCCAGCAGCGTAGGGCTAGCGGACCACACGGATACGCAGTATTTT

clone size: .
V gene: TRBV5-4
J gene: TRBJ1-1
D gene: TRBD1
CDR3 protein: CASSQWTGKNTEAFF
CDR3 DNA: TGTGCCAGCAGCCAATGGACAGGGAAGAACACTGAAGCTTTCTTT

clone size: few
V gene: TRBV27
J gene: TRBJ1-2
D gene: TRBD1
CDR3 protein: CASSWTGENYGYTF
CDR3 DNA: TGTGCCAGCAGTTGGACAGGGGAAAACTATGGCTACACCTTC

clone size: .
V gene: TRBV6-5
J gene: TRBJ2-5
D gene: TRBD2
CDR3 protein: CASSYSIAGDGETQYF
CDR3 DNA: TGTGCCAGCAGTTACTCGATAGCGGGAGATGGAGAGACCCAGTACTTC

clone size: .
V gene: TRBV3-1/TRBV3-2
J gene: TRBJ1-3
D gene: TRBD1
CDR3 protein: CASSDRGNSGNTIYF
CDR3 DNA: TGTGCCAGCTCCGACAGGGGGAACTCTGGAAACACCATATATTTT

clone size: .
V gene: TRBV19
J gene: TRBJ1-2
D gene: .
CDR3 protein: CASSILTGGDGYTF
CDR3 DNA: TGTGCCAGTAGTATCCTGACAGGTGGAGATGGCTACACCTTC

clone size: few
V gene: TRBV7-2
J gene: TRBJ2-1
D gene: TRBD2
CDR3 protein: CASSGGTSGRPLYNEQFF
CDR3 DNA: TGTGCCAGCAGCGGAGGGACTAGCGGGAGGCCCCTTTACAATGAGCAGTTCTTC

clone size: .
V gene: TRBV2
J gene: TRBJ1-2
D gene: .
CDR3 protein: CASSPRQALFNYGYTF
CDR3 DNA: TGTGCCAGCAGTCCCCGACAGGCGCTCTTTAACTATGGCTACACCTTC

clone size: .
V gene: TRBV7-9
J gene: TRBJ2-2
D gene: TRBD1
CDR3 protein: CASSLLQGASGELFF
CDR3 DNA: TGTGCCAGCAGCTTACTACAGGGGGCGTCGGGGGAGCTGTTTTTT